This T cell receptor (beta chain) comes out of a study of T-cell reconstitution after alpha-beta-depleted transplantation in children. Unique molecular identifiers were used to barcode this TCRbeta library. TCRdb re-called the PCR reads with MiXCR, one entry per CDR3 protein. This sample has about 610,000 distinct CDR3 sequences, with under 12% found just once. There are 16 residues in the CDR3. The germline V gene encodes CDR1 MNHNS and CDR2 SASEGT. V lost 6 bases and J lost 2; bases outside the gene matches: 10. The sample was PBMCs from the stem cell graft donor, taken from the stem cell graft. The TCR was taken from a human donor who donated a stem cell graft to a child with acute myeloid leukemia. This rearrangement joins TRBV6-1 to TRBJ2-7; 10 nucleotides agree with TRBD2. CDR3 nucleotide sequence: TGTGCCAGCAGCGTTCCCAGGACTAGCGGCACCTACGAGCAGTACTTC. Protein product: CASSVPRTSGTYEQYF.